A single TCR beta chain is shown here with its context. The CDR3 length is 18 residues. Germline loops: CDR1 SNHLY, CDR2 FYNNEI. V lost 0 bases and J lost 1; bases outside the gene matches: 11. The data originate from a study of blood T cell dynamics during melanoma immunotherapy. Documented time point: week 3, after first cycle of checkpoint inhibitor. The data were produced by immunoSEQ multiplex PCR, yet TCRdb's version contains in-frame clones alone and is incomplete. The table has approximately 28,000 clones, around 80% seen once; the top ten hold 10%. The sample in question was blood, obtained from a patient treated with checkpoint blockade. This TCR derives from a human donor with melanoma. This chain uses TRBV2 with TRBJ2-7; 8 bases align to TRBD2. CDR3 in DNA: TGTGCCAGCAGTGAAGCGGGGAGTCGAACTAGCGGTTCCTACGAGCAGTACTTC. It specifies CASSEAGSRTSGSYEQYF.